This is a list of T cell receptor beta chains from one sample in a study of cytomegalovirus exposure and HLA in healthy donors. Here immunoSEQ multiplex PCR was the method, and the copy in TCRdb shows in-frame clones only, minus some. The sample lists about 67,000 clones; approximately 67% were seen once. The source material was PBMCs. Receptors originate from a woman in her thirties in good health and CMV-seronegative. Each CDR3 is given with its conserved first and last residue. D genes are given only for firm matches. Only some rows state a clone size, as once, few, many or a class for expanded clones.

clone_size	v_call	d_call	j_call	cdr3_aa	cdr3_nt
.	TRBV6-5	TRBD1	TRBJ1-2	CASSLDRDYGYTF	TGTGCCAGCAGTCTAGACAGGGACTATGGCTACACCTTC
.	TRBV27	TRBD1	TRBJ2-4	CASRRDRGAKNIQYF	TGTGCCAGCAGAAGGGACAGGGGAGCCAAAAACATTCAGTACTTC
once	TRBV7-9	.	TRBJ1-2	CASSLKRGGAEGYTF	TGTGCCAGCAGCTTAAAGAGGGGAGGGGCGGAGGGCTACACCTTC
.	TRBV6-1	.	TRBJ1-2	CASSEYSMGGLGYGYTF	TGTGCCAGCAGTGAATACTCGATGGGGGGGCTTGGCTATGGCTACACCTTC
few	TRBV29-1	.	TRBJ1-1	CSVSDTEAFF	TGCAGCGTTTCGGACACTGAAGCTTTCTTT
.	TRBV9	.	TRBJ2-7	CASSGGTGPLALYEQYF	TGTGCCAGCAGCGGCGGGACGGGGCCGCTAGCGCTCTACGAGCAGTACTTC
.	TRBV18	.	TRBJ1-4	CASSSDSGNWGTNEKLFF	TGTGCCAGCTCGTCCGACTCAGGGAATTGGGGCACTAATGAAAAACTGTTTTTT
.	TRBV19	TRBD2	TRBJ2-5	CASTTKGGAETQYF	TGTGCCAGTACTACTAAGGGAGGGGCAGAGACCCAGTACTTC
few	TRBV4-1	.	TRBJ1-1	CASSPSQRTMNTEAFF	TGCGCCAGCAGCCCGAGCCAGCGCACCATGAACACTGAAGCTTTCTTT
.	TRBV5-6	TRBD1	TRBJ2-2	CASSFAGGYGELFF	TGTGCCAGCAGCTTTGCAGGGGGATACGGGGAGCTGTTTTTT
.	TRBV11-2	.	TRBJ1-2	CASELTGGYSSYGYTF	TGTGCCAGCGAGCTTACGGGGGGATATTCTAGCTATGGCTACACCTTC
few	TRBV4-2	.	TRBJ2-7	CASSLGGREYEQYF	TGTGCCAGCAGCTTGGGGGGGCGGGAGTACGAGCAGTACTTC
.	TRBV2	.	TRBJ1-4	CASRGYGQSNEKLFF	TGTGCCAGCAGAGGGTACGGACAGAGTAATGAAAAACTGTTTTTT
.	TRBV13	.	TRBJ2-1	CASSLWGAGGRDNEQFF	TGTGCCAGCAGCTTATGGGGGGCAGGGGGGCGAGACAATGAGCAGTTCTTC